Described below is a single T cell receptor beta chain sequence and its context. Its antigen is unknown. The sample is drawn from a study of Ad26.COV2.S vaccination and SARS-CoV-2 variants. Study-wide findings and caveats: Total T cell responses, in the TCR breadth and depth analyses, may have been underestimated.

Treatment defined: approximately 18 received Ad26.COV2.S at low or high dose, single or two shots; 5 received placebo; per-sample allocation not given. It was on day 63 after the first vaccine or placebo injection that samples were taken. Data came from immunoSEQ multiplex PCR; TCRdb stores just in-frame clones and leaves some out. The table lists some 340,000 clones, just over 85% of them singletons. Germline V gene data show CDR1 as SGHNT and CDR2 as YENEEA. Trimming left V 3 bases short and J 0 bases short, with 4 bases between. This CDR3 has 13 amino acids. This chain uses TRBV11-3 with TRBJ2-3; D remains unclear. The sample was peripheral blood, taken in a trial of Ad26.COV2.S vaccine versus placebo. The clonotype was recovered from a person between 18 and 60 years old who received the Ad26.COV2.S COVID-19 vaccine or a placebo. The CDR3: CASSLESTDTQYF. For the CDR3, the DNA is TGTGCCAGCAGCTTGGAGAGCACAGATACGCAGTATTTT.